This T cell receptor (beta chain) came from a study of Graves' ophthalmopathy and Graves' hyperthyroidism. The evidence that diagnosis relied on was clinical symptoms, serum thyroxine, TRAb, thyroid ultrasound and orbital computed tomography. V was pared by 0 bases and J by 5 bases, with 9 bases of the junction left unmatched. The CDR3 is 16 residues long. Germline V gene data show CDR1 as SGHTS and CDR2 as YDEGEE. Researchers took RNA transcripts and amplified TCR beta CDR3 regions from them. Amplification began with first-round RT-PCR using HTBI primers, then second-round multiplex PCR was performed. TCRdb used MiXCR to reprocess the multiplex PCR reads, holding one entry per CDR3 protein. The table includes a few hundred thousand distinct CDR3 sequences, more than 20% detected once.

The material sequenced was peripheral blood. The source of this sequence is a woman under 30 with stable Graves' hyperthyroidism. J is TRBJ2-5 and V is TRBV5-8; TRBD2 agrees at 8 bases. CDR3 sequence reads: CASSLEGVGGRETQYF. The CDR3 bases are TGTGCCAGCAGCTTGGAAGGGGTCGGCGGGAGGGAGACCCAGTACTTC.